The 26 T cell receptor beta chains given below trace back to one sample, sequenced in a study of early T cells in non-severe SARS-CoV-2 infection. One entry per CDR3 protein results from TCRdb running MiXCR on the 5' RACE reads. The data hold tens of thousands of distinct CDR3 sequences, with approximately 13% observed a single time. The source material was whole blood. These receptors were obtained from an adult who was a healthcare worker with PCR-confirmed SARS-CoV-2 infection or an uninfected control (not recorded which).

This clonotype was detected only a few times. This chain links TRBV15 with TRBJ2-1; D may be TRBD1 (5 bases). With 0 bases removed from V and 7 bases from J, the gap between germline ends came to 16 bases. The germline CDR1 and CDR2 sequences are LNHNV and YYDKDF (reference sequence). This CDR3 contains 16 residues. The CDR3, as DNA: TGTGCCACCAGCAGAGATAGACAGAGCCCTAAAAATGAGCAGTTCTTC. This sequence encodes CATSRDRQSPKNEQFF.

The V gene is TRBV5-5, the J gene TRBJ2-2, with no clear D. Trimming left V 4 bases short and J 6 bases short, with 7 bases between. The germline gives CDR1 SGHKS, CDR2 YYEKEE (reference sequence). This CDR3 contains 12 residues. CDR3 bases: TGTGCCAGCAGCCCTCCACCCGGGGAGCTGTTTTTT. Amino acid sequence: CASSPPPGELFF.

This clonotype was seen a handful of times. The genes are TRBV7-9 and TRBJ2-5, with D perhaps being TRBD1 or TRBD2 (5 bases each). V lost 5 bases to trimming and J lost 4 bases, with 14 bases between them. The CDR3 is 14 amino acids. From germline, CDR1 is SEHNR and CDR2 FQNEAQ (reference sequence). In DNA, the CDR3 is TGTGCCAGCAGCCCTAGGGCAGGGAGAGAGACCCAGTACTTC. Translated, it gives CASSPRAGRETQYF. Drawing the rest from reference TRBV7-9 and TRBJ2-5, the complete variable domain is DTGVSQNPRHKITKRGQNVTFRCDPISEHNRLYWYRQTLGQGPEFLTYFQNEAQLEKSRLLSDRFSAERPKGSFSTLEIQRTEQGDSAMYLCASSPRAGRETQYFGPGTRLLVL.

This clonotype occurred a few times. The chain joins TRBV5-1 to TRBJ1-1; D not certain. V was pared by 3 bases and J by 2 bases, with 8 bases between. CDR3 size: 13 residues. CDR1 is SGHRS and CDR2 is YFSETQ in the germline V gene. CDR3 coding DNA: TGCGCCAGCAGCTCCCCGGGAAACACTGAAGCTTTCTTT. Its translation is CASSSPGNTEAFF.

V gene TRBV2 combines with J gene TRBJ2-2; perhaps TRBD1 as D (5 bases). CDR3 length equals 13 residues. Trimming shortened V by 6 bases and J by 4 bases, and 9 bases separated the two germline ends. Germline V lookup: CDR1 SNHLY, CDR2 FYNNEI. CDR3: CASSGHPTGELFF. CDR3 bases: TGTGCCAGCAGCGGACATCCCACCGGGGAGCTGTTTTTT.

This CDR3 reads CASSVVPSPETQYF. DNA of the CDR3: TGTGCCAGCAGCGTAGTTCCCAGTCCCGAGACCCAGTACTTC. The V gene is TRBV9, the J gene TRBJ2-5, with no clear D. CDR1 and CDR2 (germline): SGDLS, YYNGEE. The CDR3 loop spans 14 amino acids. Trimming pared 0 bases from V and 5 bases from J, leaving 11 bases between.

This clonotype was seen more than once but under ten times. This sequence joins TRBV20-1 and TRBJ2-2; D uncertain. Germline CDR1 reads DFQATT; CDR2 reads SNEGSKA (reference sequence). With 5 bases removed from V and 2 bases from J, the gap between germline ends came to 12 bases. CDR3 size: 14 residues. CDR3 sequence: CSALPLHNTGELFF. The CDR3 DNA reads TGCAGTGCTCTCCCACTACATAACACCGGGGAGCTGTTTTTT.

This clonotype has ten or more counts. For the CDR3, the DNA is TGTGCCAGCAGTGGCCTACTTGCGGGGATCACCGGGGAGCTGTTTTTT. Amino acids: CASSGLLAGITGELFF. The V call is TRBV2, the J call TRBJ2-2, with D possibly matching TRBD2 (6 bases). Germline V gene lookup returns CDR1 SNHLY and CDR2 FYNNEI. V was pared by 4 bases and J by 4 bases, with 16 bases between. The CDR3 is 16 amino acids.

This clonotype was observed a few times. This CDR3 reads CASSFGTGVYEQYF. The CDR3 nucleotides read TGTGCCAGCAGCTTTGGGACAGGGGTCTACGAGCAGTACTTC. The chain links TRBV7-9 to TRBJ2-7, with 10 bases matching TRBD1. This CDR3 is built from 14 residues. The trim removed 3 bases at V and 3 bases at J, leaving 2 bases unmatched. Looked up from germline, CDR1 is SEHNR and CDR2 is FQNEAQ (reference sequence).

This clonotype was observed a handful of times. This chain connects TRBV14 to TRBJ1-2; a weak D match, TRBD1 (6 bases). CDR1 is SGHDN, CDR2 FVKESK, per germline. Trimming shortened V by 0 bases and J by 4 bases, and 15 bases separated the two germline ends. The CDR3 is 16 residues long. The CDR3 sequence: CASSQDEWGQSYGYTF. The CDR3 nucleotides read TGTGCCAGCAGCCAAGATGAGTGGGGACAAAGCTATGGCTACACCTTC. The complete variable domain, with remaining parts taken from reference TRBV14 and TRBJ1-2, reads EAGVTQFPSHSVIEKGQTVTLRCDPISGHDNLYWYRRVMGKEIKFLLHFVKESKQDESGMPNNRFLAERTGGTYSTLKVQPAELEDSGVYFCASSQDEWGQSYGYTFGSGTRLTVV.

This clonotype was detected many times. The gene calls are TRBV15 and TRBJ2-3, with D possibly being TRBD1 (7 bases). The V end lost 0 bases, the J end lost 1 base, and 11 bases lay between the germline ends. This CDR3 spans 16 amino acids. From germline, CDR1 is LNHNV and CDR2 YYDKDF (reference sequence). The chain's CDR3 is CATSREGGTGTDTQYF. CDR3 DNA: TGTGCCACCAGCAGAGAAGGGGGGACAGGCACAGATACGCAGTATTTT.

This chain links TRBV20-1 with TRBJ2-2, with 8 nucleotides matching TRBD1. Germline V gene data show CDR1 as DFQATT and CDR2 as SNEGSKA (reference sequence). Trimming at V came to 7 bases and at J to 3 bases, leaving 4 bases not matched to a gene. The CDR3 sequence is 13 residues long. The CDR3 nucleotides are TGCAGTGGGCCGGGACAGGACACCGGGGAGCTGTTTTTT. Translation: CSGPGQDTGELFF.

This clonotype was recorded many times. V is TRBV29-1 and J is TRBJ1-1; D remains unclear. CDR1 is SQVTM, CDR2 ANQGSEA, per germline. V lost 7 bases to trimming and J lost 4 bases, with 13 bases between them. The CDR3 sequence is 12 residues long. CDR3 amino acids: CSAGMGSTEAFF. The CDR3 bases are TGCAGCGCCGGGATGGGGAGCACTGAAGCTTTCTTT.

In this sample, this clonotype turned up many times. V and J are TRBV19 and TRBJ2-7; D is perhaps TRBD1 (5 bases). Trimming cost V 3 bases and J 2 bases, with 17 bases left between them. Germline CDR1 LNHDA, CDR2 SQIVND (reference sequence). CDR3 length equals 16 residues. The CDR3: CASSISTVISTYEQYF. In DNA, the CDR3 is TGTGCCAGTAGTATTTCGACAGTTATATCCACCTACGAGCAGTACTTC.

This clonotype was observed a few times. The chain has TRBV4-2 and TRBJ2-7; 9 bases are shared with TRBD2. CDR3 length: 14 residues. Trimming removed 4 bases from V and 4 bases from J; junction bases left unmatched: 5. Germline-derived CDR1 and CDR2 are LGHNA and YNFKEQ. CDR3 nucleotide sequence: TGTGCCAGCAGCCCGAGACTAGCGGAATACGAGCAGTACTTC. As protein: CASSPRLAEYEQYF.

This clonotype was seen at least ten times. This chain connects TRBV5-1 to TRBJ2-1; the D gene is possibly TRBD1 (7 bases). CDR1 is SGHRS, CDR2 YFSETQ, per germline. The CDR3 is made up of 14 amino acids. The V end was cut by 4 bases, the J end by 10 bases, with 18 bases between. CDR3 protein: CASSKELQGREQFF. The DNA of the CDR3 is TGCGCCAGCAGCAAAGAACTACAGGGGAGGGAGCAGTTCTTC.

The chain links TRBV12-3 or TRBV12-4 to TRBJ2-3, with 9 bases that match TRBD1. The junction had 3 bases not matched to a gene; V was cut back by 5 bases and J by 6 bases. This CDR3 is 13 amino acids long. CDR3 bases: TGTGCCAGCAGTCAAGACAGGGGGGATACGCAGTATTTT. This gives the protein CASSQDRGDTQYF.

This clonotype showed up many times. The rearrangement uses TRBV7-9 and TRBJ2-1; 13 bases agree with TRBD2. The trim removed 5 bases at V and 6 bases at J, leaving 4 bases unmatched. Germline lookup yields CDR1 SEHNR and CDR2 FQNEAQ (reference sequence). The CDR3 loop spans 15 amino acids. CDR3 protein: CASSPTSGGANEQFF. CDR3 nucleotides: TGTGCCAGCAGCCCTACTAGCGGGGGGGCCAATGAGCAGTTCTTC.

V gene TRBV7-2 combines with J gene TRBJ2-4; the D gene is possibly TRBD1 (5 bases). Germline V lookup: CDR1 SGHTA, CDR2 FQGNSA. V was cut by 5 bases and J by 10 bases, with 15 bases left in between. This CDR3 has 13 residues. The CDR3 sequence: CASSGRTPEIQYF. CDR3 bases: TGTGCCAGCAGCGGAAGGACACCTGAGATTCAGTACTTC.

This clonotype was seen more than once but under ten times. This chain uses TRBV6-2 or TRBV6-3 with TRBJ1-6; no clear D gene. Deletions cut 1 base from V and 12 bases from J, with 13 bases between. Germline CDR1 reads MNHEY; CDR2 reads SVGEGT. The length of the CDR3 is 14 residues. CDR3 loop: CASSYLGQGLPLHF. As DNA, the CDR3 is TGTGCCAGCAGTTACTTGGGTCAAGGGTTACCCCTCCACTTT.

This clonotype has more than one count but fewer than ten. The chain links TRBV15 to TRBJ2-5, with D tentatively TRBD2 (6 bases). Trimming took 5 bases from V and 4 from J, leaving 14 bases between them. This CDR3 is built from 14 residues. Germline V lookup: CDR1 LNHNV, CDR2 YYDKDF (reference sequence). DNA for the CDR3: TGTGCCACCAGCGGACCGGGGGTAGGAGAGACCCAGTACTTC. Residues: CATSGPGVGETQYF.

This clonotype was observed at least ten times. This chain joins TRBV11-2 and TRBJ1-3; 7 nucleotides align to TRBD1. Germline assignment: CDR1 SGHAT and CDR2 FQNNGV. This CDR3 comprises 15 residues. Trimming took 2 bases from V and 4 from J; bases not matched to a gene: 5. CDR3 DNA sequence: TGTGCCAGCAGCTTACAGGGGGTCACAGGAAACACCATATATTTT. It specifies CASSLQGVTGNTIYF.

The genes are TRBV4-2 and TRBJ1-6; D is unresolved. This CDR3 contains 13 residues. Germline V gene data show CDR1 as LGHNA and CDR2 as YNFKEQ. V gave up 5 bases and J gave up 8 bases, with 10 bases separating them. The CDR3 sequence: CASSYGVHSPLHF. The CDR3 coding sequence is TGTGCCAGCAGCTACGGGGTACATTCACCCCTCCACTTT.

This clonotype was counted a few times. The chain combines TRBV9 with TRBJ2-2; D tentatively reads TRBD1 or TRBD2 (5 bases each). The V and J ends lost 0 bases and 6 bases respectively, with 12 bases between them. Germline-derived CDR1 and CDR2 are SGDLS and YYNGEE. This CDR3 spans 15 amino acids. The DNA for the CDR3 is TGTGCCAGCAGCGTAGGGGACCCCAGGGCCGGGGAGCTGTTTTTT. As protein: CASSVGDPRAGELFF.

The CDR3 DNA is TGTGCCAGCAGCTCTACTACTTGGAACACTGAAGCTTTCTTT. The encoded protein is CASSSTTWNTEAFF. This rearrangement joins TRBV5-6 to TRBJ1-1; D is undetermined. This CDR3 has 14 residues. Trimming shortened V by 3 bases and J by 1 base, and 10 bases separated the two germline ends. CDR1 is SGHDT, CDR2 YYEEEE, per germline.

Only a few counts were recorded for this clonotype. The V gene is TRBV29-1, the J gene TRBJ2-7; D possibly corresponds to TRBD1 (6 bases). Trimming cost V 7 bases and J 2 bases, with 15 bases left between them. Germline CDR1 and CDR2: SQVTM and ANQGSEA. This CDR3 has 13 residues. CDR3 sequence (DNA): TGCAGCGCCCGTGGGACACTAACCTACGAGCAGTACTTC. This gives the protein CSARGTLTYEQYF.